The 23 T cell receptor beta chains reported below all come from one sample, sequenced in a study of cytomegalovirus exposure and HLA in healthy donors (TCRdb year 2017). To prepare the library, the immunoSEQ multiplex PCR assay was applied. The multiplex PCR relied on a mix of 60 forward primers for TCR Vbeta segments and 13 reverse primers for TCR Jbeta segments. TCRdb took over this immuneACCESS table, retaining in-frame rearrangements with V and J assigned. Such tables are incomplete; in checked studies, under half of the missing clones stem from an unresolved V gene, and the remainder is unexplained. The sample records about 120,000 clones, around two thirds of which are singletons. The biggest ten clones account for approximately 2% of the sample. Sequences were obtained from PBMCs. These receptors all stem from a human donor in good health.

The V and J genes are TRBV27 and TRBJ2-7; D is possibly TRBD1 (5 bases). Germline CDR1 MNHEY, CDR2 SMNVEV (reference sequence). The CDR3 extends over 16 amino acids. V lost 0 bases, J lost 3 bases, and 15 bases lay in between. CDR3 coding DNA: TGTGCCAGCAGTTTATCGTGGGGCCGGGCCTTCTACGAGCAGTACTTC. Its protein product is CASSLSWGRAFYEQYF.

This chain links TRBV14 with TRBJ1-2; TRBD1 aligns across 7 bases. Germline V lookup: CDR1 SGHDN, CDR2 FVKESK. This CDR3 comprises 16 residues. The V gene end was trimmed by 4 bases and the J gene end by 6 bases; junction bases not matched to a gene: 14. The DNA for the CDR3 is TGTGCCAGCAGCCCAGCCCCAGGGGGAAAAAGGGATGGCTACACCTTC. Its translation: CASSPAPGGKRDGYTF. The full variable domain, in which reference TRBV14 and TRBJ1-2 provide the parts outside the CDR3, is EAGVTQFPSHSVIEKGQTVTLRCDPISGHDNLYWYRRVMGKEIKFLLHFVKESKQDESGMPNNRFLAERTGGTYSTLKVQPAELEDSGVYFCASSPAPGGKRDGYTFGSGTRLTVV.

The rearrangement joins TRBV5-1 to TRBJ2-3, with 13 bases that match TRBD2. The germline CDR1 and CDR2 sequences are SGHRS and YFSETQ. J lost 4 bases, V lost 0 bases, and 5 bases had no gene match. The length of the CDR3 is 17 residues. Here the CDR3 DNA reads TGCGCCAGCAGCTTGGCAAGAGGACTAGCGGGGGCAGATACGCAGTATTTT. It codes for CASSLARGLAGADTQYF.

The rearrangement joins TRBV5-6 to TRBJ2-7; TRBD1 agrees at 9 bases. Per germline, CDR1 SGHDT and CDR2 YYEEEE. The CDR3 consists of 15 residues. J was trimmed by 1 base and V by 4 bases; bases with no gene match: 6. The CDR3 spells CASSRRTGDSYEQYF. CDR3 sequence (DNA): TGTGCCAGCAGCCGGAGGACAGGGGATTCCTACGAGCAGTACTTC.

The genes are TRBV4-2 and TRBJ2-7, with D possibly being TRBD1 (6 bases). Trimming pared 0 bases from V and 3 bases from J, leaving 12 bases between. The CDR3 length is 15 residues. Germline-derived CDR1 and CDR2 are LGHNA and YNFKEQ. CDR3 loop: CASSQERGSSYEQYF. DNA for the CDR3: TGTGCCAGCAGCCAAGAAAGGGGGTCCAGCTACGAGCAGTACTTC.

This clone was seen just once. The chain links TRBV5-4 to TRBJ1-3; possible D gene TRBD1, 5 bases. The germline gives CDR1 SGHNT, CDR2 YYREEE (reference sequence). CDR3 length equals 14 residues. Trimming shortened V by 3 bases and J by 4 bases, and 11 bases separated the two germline ends. DNA for the CDR3: TGTGCCAGCAGCTACCGGGGGGTCGGAAACACCATATATTTT. Encoded protein: CASSYRGVGNTIYF.

The chain is built from TRBV10-3 and TRBJ1-2, with 7 bases fitting TRBD1. With 6 bases clipped from V and 1 base from J, the junction kept 5 bases outside the gene matches. This CDR3 is built from 14 residues. The germline V gene encodes CDR1 ENHRY and CDR2 SYGVKD. DNA of the CDR3: TGTGCCATCAGCCCGGGACAGCGTAACTATGGCTACACCTTC. Protein sequence: CAISPGQRNYGYTF.

This chain uses TRBV7-6 with TRBJ1-5, with D possibly TRBD1 on 6 matching bases. Between the trimmed V and J ends, which lost 4 bases and 2 bases, there was a span of 15 bases. The CDR3 runs to 16 residues. Germline CDR1 reads SGHVS; CDR2 reads FNYEAQ. In nucleotides, the CDR3 is TGTGCCAGCAGCTCCAGAGGGGGTAGGTGCAATCAGCCCCAGCATTTT. Amino acid sequence: CASSSRGGRCNQPQHF.

The genes are TRBV7-3 and TRBJ2-1; 9 positions match TRBD2. The CDR3 runs 17 residues. The V gene end was trimmed by 3 bases and the J gene end by 0 bases; junction bases not matched to a gene: 6. Germline-derived CDR1 and CDR2 are SGHTA and FQGTGA. The CDR3 nucleotides read TGTGCCAGCAGCTTCGCTCGCGGGAGGGGCTCCTACAATGAGCAGTTCTTC. Translated: CASSFARGRGSYNEQFF.

The chain is built from TRBV6-1 and TRBJ1-2; TRBD1 might be the D (6 bases). The germline V gene has CDR1 MNHNS and CDR2 SASEGT. CDR3 length: 14 residues. Trimming cost V 4 bases and J 6 bases, with 15 bases left between them. The CDR3 sequence is CASSGTTGPHGYTF. CDR3 sequence (DNA): TGTGCCAGCAGTGGAACGACAGGCCCACATGGCTACACCTTC.

In DNA, the CDR3 is TGTGCCAGCACTCCCCCGGGACTAGCGGGAGTTCTTCACGAGCAGTACTTC. Its protein product is CASTPPGLAGVLHEQYF. This chain connects TRBV27 to TRBJ2-7; 14 bases are a match to TRBD2. With V trimmed by 7 bases and J by 5 bases, 13 bases remained unmatched. CDR3 length equals 17 residues. Germline V gene lookup returns CDR1 MNHEY and CDR2 SMNVEV (reference sequence).

This chain uses TRBV10-3 with TRBJ2-7; the D gene is possibly TRBD1 (6 bases). Per germline, CDR1 ENHRY and CDR2 SYGVKD. Trimming took off 3 bases at V and 3 bases at J, with 18 bases between the two ends. This CDR3 is built from 16 residues. In nucleotides, the CDR3 is TGTGCCATCAGTGATTACAGACAGGACCTCCACTACGAGCAGTACTTC. It codes for CAISDYRQDLHYEQYF.

The V and J genes are TRBV29-1 and TRBJ2-3, with 11 bases lining up with TRBD2. Germline V gives CDR1 SQVTM, CDR2 ANQGSEA. V was pared by 2 bases and J by 5 bases, with 6 bases of the junction left unmatched. This CDR3 has 15 amino acids. The CDR3 spells CSVELAGGRRDTQYF. The CDR3 region has the DNA TGCAGCGTTGAATTAGCGGGGGGGCGCAGAGATACGCAGTATTTT.

The V call is TRBV7-8, the J call TRBJ2-7; the D is unclear. Germline V CDR1 and CDR2: SGHVS, FQNEAQ. The V end lost 1 base, the J end lost 1 base, and 5 bases lay between the germline ends. The CDR3 is 13 amino acids. CDR3 amino acids: CASSLGPSYEQYF. CDR3 nucleotide sequence: TGTGCCAGCAGCTTAGGGCCTTCCTACGAGCAGTACTTC.

For the CDR3, the DNA is TGTGCCAGCAGTTTTAGGACTAGCGGGAGTCCCCACGAGCAGTACTTC. Residues: CASSFRTSGSPHEQYF. The chain carries TRBV27 and TRBJ2-7; 13 nucleotides match TRBD2. The V segment lost 3 bases and the J segment 5 bases; nucleotides outside the gene matches: 7. CDR1 and CDR2 (germline): MNHEY, SMNVEV (reference sequence). This CDR3 is 16 amino acids long.

This clone has a handful of counts. This chain joins TRBV5-1 and TRBJ2-1, with TRBD2 matching 9 bases. The V segment lost 4 bases and the J segment 3 bases; nucleotides outside the gene matches: 8. This CDR3 is 16 amino acids long. CDR1 and CDR2 from the germline V gene are SGHRS and YFSETQ. The CDR3 DNA is TGCGCCAGCAGCCTGAGCCTTAGCGGGGGCTACAATGAGCAGTTCTTC. This sequence encodes CASSLSLSGGYNEQFF.

Ten or more counts support this clone. This chain joins TRBV28 and TRBJ1-1; D gene uncertain. Germline V gives CDR1 MDHEN, CDR2 SYDVKM. Trimming shortened V by 2 bases and J by 0 bases, and 7 bases separated the two germline ends. The CDR3 runs to 14 residues. The CDR3 spells CASSLVTVNTEAFF. CDR3 sequence (DNA): TGTGCCAGCAGTTTAGTAACGGTGAACACTGAAGCTTTCTTT.

The J gene is TRBJ2-3, the V gene TRBV9; maybe TRBD2 (6 bases). The CDR3 consists of 15 residues. V was cut by 4 bases and J by 2 bases, with 14 bases left in between. Germline CDR1 SGDLS, CDR2 YYNGEE. CDR3 amino acids: CASSPSGLLTDTQYF. The CDR3 nucleotides read TGTGCCAGCAGCCCGTCGGGACTTCTCACAGATACGCAGTATTTT.

The chain uses TRBV10-2 and TRBJ2-7; tentative D call: TRBD1 (6 bases). Germline values: CDR1 WSHSY, CDR2 SAAADI. This CDR3 spans 13 amino acids. Trimming stripped 8 bases from V and 1 base from J, with 12 bases between. The CDR3 spells CASGLDSSYEQYF. CDR3 coding DNA: TGCGCCAGCGGGTTGGACAGTTCCTACGAGCAGTACTTC.

This chain connects TRBV6-5 to TRBJ1-1; 8 nucleotides line up with TRBD1. V dropped 5 bases and J dropped 6; count of bases not matched to a gene: 2. CDR1 and CDR2 (germline): MNHEY, SVGAGI. The CDR3 sequence is 12 residues long. CDR3 coding DNA: TGTGCCAGCAGTGACAGGGGAGCTGAAGCTTTCTTT. Protein sequence: CASSDRGAEAFF.

In DNA, the CDR3 is TGCGCCAGCAGCCCGCGAGGTATGACCGAGCGGAGCTCCTACAATGAGCAGTTCTTC. This codes for CASSPRGMTERSSYNEQFF. V is TRBV5-1 and J is TRBJ2-1, with D maybe TRBD2 (5 bases). With 4 bases removed from V and 0 bases from J, the gap between germline ends came to 23 bases. The germline V gene has CDR1 SGHRS and CDR2 YFSETQ. The CDR3 is 19 residues long.

The chain combines TRBV4-3 with TRBJ1-1, with 10 nucleotides matching TRBD1. From germline, CDR1 is LGHNA and CDR2 YSLEER. After removal of 2 bases from V and 7 bases from J, the junction contained 7 bases not matched to a gene. This CDR3 has 15 residues. Here the CDR3 DNA reads TGCGCCAGCAGCCAACCGGACAGGGGGTATAATGAAGCTTTCTTT. Residues: CASSQPDRGYNEAFF.

The gene calls are TRBV5-1 and TRBJ2-2, with D possibly being TRBD1 (5 bases). This CDR3 spans 13 amino acids. Germline loops: CDR1 SGHRS, CDR2 YFSETQ. Between the trimmed V and J ends, which lost 4 bases and 5 bases, there was a span of 9 bases. The CDR3 bases are TGCGCCAGCAGCCGACAGATAACCGGGGAGCTGTTTTTT. Translation gives CASSRQITGELFF.